This T cell receptor (beta chain) is from a study of cytomegalovirus exposure and HLA in healthy donors. Findings and caveats of the study: Specificity for CMV antigens was confirmed in vitro for three of the CMV-associated chains.

PCR used 60 Vbeta primers and 13 Jbeta primers. TCRdb keeps only in-frame clones here, not all; method: immunoSEQ multiplex PCR. The sample includes roughly 160,000 clones, approximately 84% seen only once; the top ten take approximately 2.5%. Only one count was recorded for this clone. Antigen unknown. The CDR3 is made up of 15 amino acids. The V gene lost 5 bases and the J gene lost 5 bases, with 18 bases spanning the gap. CDR1 is MNHEY and CDR2 is SMNVEV in the germline V gene (reference sequence). The sample consisted of PBMCs. This chain joins TRBV27 and TRBJ2-5; the D gene is possibly TRBD1 (5 bases). This sequence was found in a man aged 25 to 40 in good health and CMV-seropositive. In DNA, the CDR3 is TGTGCCAGCAGTCTCGGGCAGGGTGCGCGCGAGACCCAGTACTTC. The encoded protein is CASSLGQGARETQYF.